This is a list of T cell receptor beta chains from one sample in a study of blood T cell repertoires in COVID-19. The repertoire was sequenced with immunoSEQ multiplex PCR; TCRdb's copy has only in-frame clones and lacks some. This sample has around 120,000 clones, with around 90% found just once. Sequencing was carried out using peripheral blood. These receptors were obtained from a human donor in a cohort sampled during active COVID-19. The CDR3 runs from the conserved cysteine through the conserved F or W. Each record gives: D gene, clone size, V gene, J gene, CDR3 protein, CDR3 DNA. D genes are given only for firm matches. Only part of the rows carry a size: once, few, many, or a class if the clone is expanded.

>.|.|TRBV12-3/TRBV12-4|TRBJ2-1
CASSLFDEQFF
TGTGCCAGCAGTTTATTCGATGAGCAGTTCTTC
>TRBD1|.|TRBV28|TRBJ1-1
CASSDSDRGNTEAFF
TGTGCCAGCAGTGATAGCGACAGGGGGAACACTGAAGCTTTCTTT
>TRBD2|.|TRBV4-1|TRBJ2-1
CASSPGTSVYNEQFF
TGCGCCAGCAGCCCTGGGACTAGCGTATACAATGAGCAGTTCTTC
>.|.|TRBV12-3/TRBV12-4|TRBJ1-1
CASAFGNTEAFF
TGTGCCAGCGCCTTCGGGAACACTGAAGCTTTCTTT
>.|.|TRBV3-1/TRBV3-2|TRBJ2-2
CASSPRGTNTGELFF
TGTGCCAGCAGCCCCCGAGGTACGAACACCGGGGAGCTGTTTTTT
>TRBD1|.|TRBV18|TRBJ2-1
CASSPPSTGGWDEQFF
TGTGCCAGCTCACCACCGTCAACAGGGGGTTGGGATGAGCAGTTCTTC
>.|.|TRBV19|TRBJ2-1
CASSIGGAGNEQFF
TGTGCCAGTAGTATAGGCGGAGCGGGCAATGAGCAGTTCTTC
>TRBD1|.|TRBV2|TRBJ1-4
CASRYRGLEKLFF
TGTGCCAGCAGATACAGGGGTTTAGAGAAACTGTTTTTT
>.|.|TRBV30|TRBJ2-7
CAWTQRDEQYF
TGTGCCTGGACCCAACGGGACGAGCAGTACTTC
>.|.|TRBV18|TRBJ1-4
CACHRTTNEKLFF
TGTGCCTGCCACAGGACAACTAATGAAAAACTGTTTTTT
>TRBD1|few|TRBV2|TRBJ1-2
CASSPRTGGNYGYTF
TGTGCCAGCAGCCCAAGGACAGGGGGGAACTATGGCTACACCTTC
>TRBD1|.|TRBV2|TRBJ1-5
CASQGAPPGQPQHF
TGTGCCAGTCAGGGGGCGCCCCCTGGTCAGCCCCAGCATTTT
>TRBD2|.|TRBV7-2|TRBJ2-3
CASSLRAGSTDTQYF
TGTGCCAGCAGCTTACGAGCGGGAAGCACAGATACGCAGTATTTT
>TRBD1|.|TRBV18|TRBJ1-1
CASSPQGVYTEAFF
TGTGCCAGCTCACCTCAGGGGGTATATACTGAAGCTTTCTTT
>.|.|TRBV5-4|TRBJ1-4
CASSAQGRDEKLFF
TGTGCCAGCAGCGCACAGGGTAGAGATGAAAAACTGTTTTTT
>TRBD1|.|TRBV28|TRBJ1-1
CASSPPRTGHEAFF
TGTGCCAGCAGCCCCCCGAGGACAGGACATGAAGCTTTCTTT
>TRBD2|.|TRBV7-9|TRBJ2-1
CASSSTSGGAAEQFF
TGTGCCAGCAGCTCGACTAGCGGGGGGGCCGCTGAGCAGTTCTTC
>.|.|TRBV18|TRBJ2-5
CASSNGVSETETQYF
TGTGCCAGCTCTAACGGGGTGTCAGAGACGGAGACCCAGTACTTC
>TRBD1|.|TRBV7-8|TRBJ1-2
CASSLGRGQTNYGYTF
TGTGCCAGCAGCTTAGGGAGGGGGCAGACTAACTATGGCTACACCTTC
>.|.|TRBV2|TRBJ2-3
CASSSIGAGFTDTQYF
TGTGCCAGCAGTAGTATAGGGGCGGGATTCACAGATACGCAGTATTTT
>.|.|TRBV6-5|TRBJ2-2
CASGQNTGELFF
TGTGCCAGCGGCCAGAACACCGGGGAGCTGTTTTTT
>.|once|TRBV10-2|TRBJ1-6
CASSEGGQWDNSPLHF
TGCGCCAGCAGTGAGGGCGGACAATGGGATAATTCACCCCTCCACTTT
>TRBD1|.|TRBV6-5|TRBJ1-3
CASSPDRAGNTIYF
TGTGCCAGCAGCCCAGACAGGGCTGGAAACACCATATATTTT
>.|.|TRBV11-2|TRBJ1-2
CASSLVSGVYGYTF
TGTGCCAGCAGCTTAGTGTCGGGTGTCTATGGCTACACCTTC
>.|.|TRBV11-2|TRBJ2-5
CASSLSGRGETQYF
TGTGCCAGCAGCTTATCAGGGCGGGGAGAGACCCAGTACTTC
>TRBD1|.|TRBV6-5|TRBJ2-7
CASTPGTGAHEQYF
TGTGCCAGCACTCCCGGGACAGGGGCCCACGAGCAGTACTTC
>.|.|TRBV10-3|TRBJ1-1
CAISTGNTEAFF
TGTGCCATCAGTACGGGGAACACTGAAGCTTTCTTT
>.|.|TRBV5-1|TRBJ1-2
CASSLGSGASGYGYTF
TGCGCCAGCAGCTTGGGGTCAGGTGCCAGTGGTTATGGCTACACCTTC
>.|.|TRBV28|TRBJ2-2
CASRSRGNTNTGELFF
TGTGCCAGCAGGTCTCGCGGGAACACGAACACCGGGGAGCTGTTTTTT
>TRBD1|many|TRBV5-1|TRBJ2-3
CASSVTGSTDTQYF
TGCGCCAGCAGCGTGACAGGGTCCACAGATACGCAGTATTTT
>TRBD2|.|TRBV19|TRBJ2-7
CASLPLAGDYEQYF
TGTGCCAGTCTTCCTCTAGCGGGAGACTACGAGCAGTACTTC
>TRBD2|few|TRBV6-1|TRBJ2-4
CASSEPLAGGPRAKNIQYF
TGTGCCAGCAGTGAACCTCTAGCGGGAGGGCCTCGGGCCAAAAACATTCAGTACTTC
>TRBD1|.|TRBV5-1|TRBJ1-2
CASSLEPGQWYGYTF
TGCGCCAGCAGCCTAGAGCCGGGACAGTGGTATGGCTACACCTTC
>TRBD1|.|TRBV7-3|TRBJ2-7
CASSQTGQGGEQYF
TGTGCCAGCAGCCAGACCGGACAGGGGGGCGAGCAGTACTTC
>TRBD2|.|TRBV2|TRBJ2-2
CASSLLAGAGSGELFF
TGTGCCAGCAGTCTGCTAGCGGGAGCGGGATCCGGGGAGCTGTTTTTT
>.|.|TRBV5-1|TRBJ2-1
CASSPRPGSYNEQFF
TGCGCCAGCAGCCCAAGACCAGGCTCCTACAATGAGCAGTTCTTC